This T cell receptor (beta chain) was recovered during a study of shared clonotypes between healthy human individuals. Study-level findings and limits: An anticipated effect of sequencing depth on clonotype sharing among donors was recognized.

About this clone: Its target is unknown. Other DNA sequences in the sample encode the same CDR3.

The authors distributed each subset's genomic DNA evenly over several immunoSEQ plates. The authors sequenced unsorted PBMC DNA on ten immunoSEQ deep assay plates. Clones were sequenced by immunoSEQ multiplex PCR, and TCRdb holds only the in-frame ones, with some missing. The data hold some 480,000 clones, with 79% observed a single time. V lost 4 bases, J lost 2 bases, and 9 bases lay in between. Per germline, CDR1 KGHSH and CDR2 LQKENI. The length of the CDR3 is 13 residues. Sample: PBMCs. The chain joins TRBV18 to TRBJ2-7, with D perhaps TRBD2 (6 bases). This sequence was found in a woman in her forties in good health. Some clones in this sample may be carry-over from other donors' samples. CDR3 DNA: TGTGCCAGCTCACGGGACTCCACCTACGAGCAGTACTTC. Its protein product is CASSRDSTYEQYF.